This T cell receptor (beta chain) was identified in a study of vaccination and CD4 T cells after COVID-19. Overall study findings and caveats: There were relatively few convalescent patients studied, and there were no early post-infection timepoints.

The V end was cut by 0 bases, the J end by 8 bases, with 13 bases between. Germline CDR1 and CDR2: MDHEN and SYDVKM. This CDR3 has 15 amino acids. This sample's treatment: roughly 10-day PBMC culture with coronavirus spike peptide pools or control peptides (ViraFEST assay). TCR sequencing followed the expansion of antigen-specific T cells with peptide pools in ViraFEST. Culture conditions combined two million PBMCs per well with 10 IU/ml IL-2 and roughly 9.1 ug/ml peptide pools. Negative selection separated CD4+ T cells from 10-day cultures. Sequencing of the DNA from cultured CD4+ T cells was carried out with the Oncomine TCR Beta short-read assay. TCRdb redid the calling of the PCR reads with MiXCR, one entry per CDR3 protein. Among approximately 14,000 distinct CDR3 sequences listed, more than 25% were seen once. This clonotype has more than one count but fewer than ten. The antigen remains undetermined.

This sequence was found in a human donor with COVID-19. The specimen was cultured CD4+ T cells from blood. The genes are TRBV28 and TRBJ2-2; D might be TRBD1 (7 bases). CDR3: CASSLWEGAEGELFF. In DNA, the CDR3 is TGTGCCAGCAGTTTATGGGAGGGGGCCGAGGGGGAGCTGTTTTTT.